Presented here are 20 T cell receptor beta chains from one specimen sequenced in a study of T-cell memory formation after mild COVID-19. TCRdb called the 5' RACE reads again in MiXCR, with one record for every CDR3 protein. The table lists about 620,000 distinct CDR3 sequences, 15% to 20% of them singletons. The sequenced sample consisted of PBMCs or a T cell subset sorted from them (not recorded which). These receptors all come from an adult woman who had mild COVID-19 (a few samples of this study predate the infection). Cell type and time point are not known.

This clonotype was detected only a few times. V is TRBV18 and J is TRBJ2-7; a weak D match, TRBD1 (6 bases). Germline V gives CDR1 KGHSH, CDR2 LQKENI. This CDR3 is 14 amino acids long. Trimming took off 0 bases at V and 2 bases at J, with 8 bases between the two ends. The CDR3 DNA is TGTGCCAGCTCACCACCCAGGGGCGCCTACGAGCAGTACTTC. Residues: CASSPPRGAYEQYF.

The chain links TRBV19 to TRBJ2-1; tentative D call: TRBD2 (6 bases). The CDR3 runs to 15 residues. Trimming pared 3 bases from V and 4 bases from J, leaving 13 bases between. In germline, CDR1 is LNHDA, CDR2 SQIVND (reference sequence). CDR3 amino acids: CASSIGASAYNEQFF. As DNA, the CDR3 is TGTGCCAGTAGTATTGGGGCTAGCGCGTACAATGAGCAGTTCTTC.

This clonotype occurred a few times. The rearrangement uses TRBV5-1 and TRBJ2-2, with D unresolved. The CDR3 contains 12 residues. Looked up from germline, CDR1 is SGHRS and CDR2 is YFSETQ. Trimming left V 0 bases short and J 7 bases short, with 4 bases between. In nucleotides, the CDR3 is TGCGCCAGCAGCTTGGGGCACGGGGAGCTGTTTTTT. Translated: CASSLGHGELFF.

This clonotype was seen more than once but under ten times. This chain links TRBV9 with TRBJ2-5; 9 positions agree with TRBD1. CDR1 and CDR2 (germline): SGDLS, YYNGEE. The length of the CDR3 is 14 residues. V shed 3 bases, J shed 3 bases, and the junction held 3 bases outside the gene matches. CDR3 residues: CASSAWTGEETQYF. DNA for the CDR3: TGTGCCAGCAGCGCATGGACAGGGGAAGAGACCCAGTACTTC.

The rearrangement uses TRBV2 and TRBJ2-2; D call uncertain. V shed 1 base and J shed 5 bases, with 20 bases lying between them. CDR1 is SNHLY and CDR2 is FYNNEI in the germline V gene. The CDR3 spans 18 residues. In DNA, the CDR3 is TGTGCCAGCAGTGAAGGTCCCCCGTGGGTGGGCTATACCGGGGAGCTGTTTTTT. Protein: CASSEGPPWVGYTGELFF.

As DNA, the CDR3 is TGTGCCAGCCACCCGGACTTTAACAATGAGCAGTTCTTC. This translates into CASHPDFNNEQFF. The chain uses TRBV7-9 and TRBJ2-1; tentatively, D is TRBD2 (5 bases). V shed 8 bases and J shed 5 bases, with 13 bases lying between them. Germline values: CDR1 SEHNR, CDR2 FQNEAQ (reference sequence). The CDR3 is made up of 13 amino acids.

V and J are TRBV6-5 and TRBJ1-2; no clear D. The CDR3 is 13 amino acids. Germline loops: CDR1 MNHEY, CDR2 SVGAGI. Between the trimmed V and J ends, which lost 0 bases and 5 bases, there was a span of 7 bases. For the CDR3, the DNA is TGTGCCAGCAGTTACTCGTCCCTGTATGGCTACACCTTC. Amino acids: CASSYSSLYGYTF.

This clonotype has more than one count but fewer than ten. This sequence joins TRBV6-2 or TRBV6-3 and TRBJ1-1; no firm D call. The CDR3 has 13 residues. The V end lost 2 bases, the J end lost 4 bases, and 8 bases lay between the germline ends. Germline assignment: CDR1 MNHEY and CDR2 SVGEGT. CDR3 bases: TGTGCCAGCAGTTACGTCGCGCCCACTGAAGCTTTCTTT. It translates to CASSYVAPTEAFF.

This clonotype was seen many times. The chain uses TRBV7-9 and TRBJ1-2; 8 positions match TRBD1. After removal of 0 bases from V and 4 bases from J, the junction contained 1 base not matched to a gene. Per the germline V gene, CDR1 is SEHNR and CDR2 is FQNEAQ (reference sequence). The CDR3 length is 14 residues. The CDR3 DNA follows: TGTGCCAGCAGCTTAGCGGACAGGGCCTATGGCTACACCTTC. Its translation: CASSLADRAYGYTF.

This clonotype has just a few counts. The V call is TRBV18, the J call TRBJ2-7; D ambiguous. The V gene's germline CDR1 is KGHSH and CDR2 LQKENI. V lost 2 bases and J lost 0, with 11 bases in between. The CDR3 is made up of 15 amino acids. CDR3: CASSPGLGSSYEQYF. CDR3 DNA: TGTGCCAGCTCACCAGGTTTGGGAAGCTCCTACGAGCAGTACTTC.

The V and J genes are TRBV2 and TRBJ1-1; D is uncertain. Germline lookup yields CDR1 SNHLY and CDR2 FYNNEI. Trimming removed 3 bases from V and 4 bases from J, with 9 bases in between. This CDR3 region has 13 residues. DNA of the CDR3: TGTGCCAGCAGTGAGGCGGTTTTCACTGAAGCTTTCTTT. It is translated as CASSEAVFTEAFF.

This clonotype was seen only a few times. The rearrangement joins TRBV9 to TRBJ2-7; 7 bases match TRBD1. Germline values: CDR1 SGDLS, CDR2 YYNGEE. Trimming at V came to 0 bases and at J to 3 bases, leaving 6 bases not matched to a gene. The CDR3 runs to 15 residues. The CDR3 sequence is CASSVDDRVGYEQYF. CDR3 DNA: TGTGCCAGCAGCGTAGACGACAGGGTGGGCTACGAGCAGTACTTC.

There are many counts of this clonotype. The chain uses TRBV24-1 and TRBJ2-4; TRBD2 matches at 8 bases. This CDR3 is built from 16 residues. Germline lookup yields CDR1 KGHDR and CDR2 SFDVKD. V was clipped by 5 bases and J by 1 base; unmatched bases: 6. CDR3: CATSAGRGLAKNIQYF. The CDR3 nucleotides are TGTGCCACCAGTGCCGGGAGGGGTTTGGCCAAAAACATTCAGTACTTC.

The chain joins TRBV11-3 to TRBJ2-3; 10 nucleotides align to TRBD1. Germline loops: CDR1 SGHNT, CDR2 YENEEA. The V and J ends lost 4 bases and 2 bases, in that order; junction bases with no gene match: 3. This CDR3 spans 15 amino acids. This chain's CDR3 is CASSSGQGNTDTQYF. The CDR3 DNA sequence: TGTGCCAGCAGCTCGGGACAGGGGAACACAGATACGCAGTATTTT.

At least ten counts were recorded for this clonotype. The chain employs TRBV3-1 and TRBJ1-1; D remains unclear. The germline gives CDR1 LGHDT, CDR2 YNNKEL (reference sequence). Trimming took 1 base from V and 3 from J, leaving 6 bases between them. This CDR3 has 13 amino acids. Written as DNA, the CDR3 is TGTGCCAGCAGCCAAGGAAGGGACACTGAAGCTTTCTTT. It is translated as CASSQGRDTEAFF.

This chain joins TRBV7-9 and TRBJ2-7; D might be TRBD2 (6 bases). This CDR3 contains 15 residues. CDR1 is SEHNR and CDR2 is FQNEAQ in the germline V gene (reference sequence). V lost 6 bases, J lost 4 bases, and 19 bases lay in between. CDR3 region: CASSSGGAGKYEQYF. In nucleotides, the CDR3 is TGTGCCAGCAGTTCGGGCGGGGCAGGAAAGTACGAGCAGTACTTC.

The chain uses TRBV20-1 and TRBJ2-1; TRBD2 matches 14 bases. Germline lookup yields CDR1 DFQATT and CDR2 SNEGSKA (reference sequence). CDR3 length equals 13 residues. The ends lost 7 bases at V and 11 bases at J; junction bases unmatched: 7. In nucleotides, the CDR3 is TGCAGTGGAGGGACTAGCGGGAGTTGGAAGCAGTTCTTC. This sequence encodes CSGGTSGSWKQFF.

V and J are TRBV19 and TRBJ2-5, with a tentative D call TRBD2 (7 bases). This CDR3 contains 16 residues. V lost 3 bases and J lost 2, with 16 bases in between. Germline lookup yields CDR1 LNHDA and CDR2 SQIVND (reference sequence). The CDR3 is CASSIDGGGSQETQYF. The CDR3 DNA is TGTGCCAGTAGTATTGACGGCGGGGGCTCACAAGAGACCCAGTACTTC. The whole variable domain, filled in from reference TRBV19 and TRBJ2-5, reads DGGITQSPKYLFRKEGQNVTLSCEQNLNHDAMYWYRQDPGQGLRLIYYSQIVNDFQKGDIAEGYSVSREKKESFPLTVTSAQKNPTAFYLCASSIDGGGSQETQYFGPGTRLLVL.

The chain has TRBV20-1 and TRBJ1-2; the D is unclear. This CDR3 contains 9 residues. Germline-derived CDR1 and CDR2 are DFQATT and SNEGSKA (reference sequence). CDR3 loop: CSPNYGYTF. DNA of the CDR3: TGCAGCCCTAACTATGGCTACACCTTC.

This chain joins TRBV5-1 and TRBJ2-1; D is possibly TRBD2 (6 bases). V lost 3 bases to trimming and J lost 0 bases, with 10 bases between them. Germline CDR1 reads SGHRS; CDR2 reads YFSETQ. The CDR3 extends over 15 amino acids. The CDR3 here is CASSSGDLSYNEQFF. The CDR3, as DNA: TGCGCCAGCAGCTCGGGGGACCTCTCCTACAATGAGCAGTTCTTC. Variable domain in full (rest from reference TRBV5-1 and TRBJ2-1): KAGVTQTPRYLIKTRGQQVTLSCSPISGHRSVSWYQQTPGQGLQFLFEYFSETQRNKGNFPGRFSGRQFSNSRSEMNVSTLELGDSALYLCASSSGDLSYNEQFFGPGTRLTVL.